These 10 T cell receptor beta chains were all obtained from the same sample, sequenced in a study of human T cells and chemical hapten exposure. TCRdb reprocessed the RACE reads via MiXCR and lists one record per CDR3 protein. This table holds 50,000 or so distinct CDR3 sequences, 9.3% found once. The time point denotes: patch test 1, 2 weeks after DPC sensitization. Treatment reported: therapeutic diphenylcyclopropenone sensitization with weekly scalp DPC. Here the sequenced sample was whole blood, taken in connection with sensitization to the hapten diphenylcyclopropenone (DPC). These receptors came from a woman in her forties or fifties with alopecia areata. Some clones in this sample may be carry-over from other donors' samples.

This clonotype has just a few counts. This chain joins TRBV7-2 and TRBJ2-4; D uncertain. V was clipped by 1 base and J by 12 bases, with 10 bases between them. CDR1 is SGHTA and CDR2 is FQGNSA in the germline V gene. The length of the CDR3 is 12 residues. DNA of the CDR3: TGTGCCAGCAGCTTAGACCGACCGTATCAGTACTTC. Translation: CASSLDRPYQYF.

There are many counts of this clonotype. This chain connects TRBV27 to TRBJ2-6, with 10 bases aligning to TRBD2. The CDR3 totals 17 residues. V lost 6 bases to trimming and J lost 0 bases; unmatched junction nucleotides: 5. CDR1 MNHEY and CDR2 SMNVEV come from the germline V gene (reference sequence). The CDR3 region has the DNA TGTGCCAGCAGGGCACTAGCGGGAAACTCTGGGGCCAACGTCCTGACTTTC. Protein sequence: CASRALAGNSGANVLTF.

This clonotype was counted many times. The genes are TRBV7-8 and TRBJ1-5, with D possibly TRBD1 on 5 matching bases. The ends were cut back, 5 bases at V and 0 bases at J, with 11 bases in the middle. The CDR3 spans 15 residues. The germline V gene encodes CDR1 SGHVS and CDR2 FQNEAQ. The CDR3 loop is CASSPRDISNQPQHF. In DNA form, the CDR3 reads TGTGCCAGCAGCCCCAGGGATATTAGCAATCAGCCCCAGCATTTT.

Ten or more counts support this clonotype. The chain uses TRBV5-1 and TRBJ2-1; 9 bases are shared with TRBD2. This CDR3 comprises 15 residues. V shed 3 bases, J shed 1 base, and the junction held 2 bases outside the gene matches. CDR1 is SGHRS, CDR2 YFSETQ, per germline. This CDR3 is CASSSSGMSYNEQFF. CDR3 sequence (DNA): TGCGCCAGCAGCTCTAGCGGGATGTCCTACAATGAGCAGTTCTTC.

This chain joins TRBV7-8 and TRBJ2-7; D gene unclear. Trimming pared 1 base from V and 0 bases from J, leaving 13 bases between. The CDR3 extends over 16 amino acids. Per germline, CDR1 SGHVS and CDR2 FQNEAQ. This chain's CDR3 is CASSLGRARHSYEQYF. As DNA, the CDR3 is TGTGCCAGCAGCTTAGGACGTGCTAGACACTCCTACGAGCAGTACTTC.

This clonotype has ten or more counts. The chain carries TRBV6-5 and TRBJ2-7; D remains ambiguous. The V and J ends lost 6 bases and 6 bases respectively, with 21 bases between them. Germline V lookup: CDR1 MNHEY, CDR2 SVGAGI. This CDR3 spans 15 amino acids. CDR3 bases: TGTGCCAGCAGCAACCCCCAAGCCCGTCTACGCGAGCAGTACTTC. Its protein is CASSNPQARLREQYF.

This clonotype was seen only a few times. This sequence joins TRBV4-1 and TRBJ2-4, with D perhaps TRBD2 (5 bases). CDR3 length equals 14 residues. Germline assignment: CDR1 MGHRA and CDR2 YSYEKL. Trimming cost V 1 base and J 8 bases, with 12 bases left between them. The CDR3 region is CASSQGSAGDIQYF. The CDR3 nucleotides are TGCGCCAGCAGCCAAGGGTCTGCGGGCGACATTCAGTACTTC.

This clonotype was detected a few times. This chain joins TRBV28 and TRBJ1-1; the D gene is possibly TRBD1 (6 bases). Germline CDR1 reads MDHEN; CDR2 reads SYDVKM. CDR3 length: 15 residues. Trimming removed 7 bases from V and 6 bases from J, with 21 bases in between. The DNA of the CDR3 is TGTGCCAGCACTCCCGGGACACTCAAGATCGCTGAAGCTTTCTTT. As protein: CASTPGTLKIAEAFF. The full variable domain, its missing parts supplied by reference TRBV28 and TRBJ1-1, is DVKVTQSSRYLVKRTGEKVFLECVQDMDHENMFWYRQDPGLGLRLIYFSYDVKMKEKGDIPEGYSVSREKKERFSLILESASTNQTSMYLCASTPGTLKIAEAFFGQGTRLTVV.

A remark on this clonotype: A read error may be the cause here, since a much bigger clone is one base away. This sequence joins TRBV3-1 and TRBJ2-1, with 9 bases that match TRBD2. The CDR3 spans 17 residues. Germline-derived CDR1 and CDR2 are LGHDT and YNNKEL (reference sequence). Germline trimming cut 0 bases from V and 5 bases from J; bases unmatched to any gene: 8. This CDR3 is CASSQDLGTSRDNEQFF. CDR3 bases: TGTGCCAGCAGCCAAGATCTGGGGACTAGCAGAGACAATGAGCAGTTCTTC.

This clonotype was found a few times. This chain connects TRBV18 to TRBJ1-2; 7 positions match TRBD1. V lost 3 bases to trimming and J lost 4 bases; unmatched junction nucleotides: 11. The length of the CDR3 is 16 residues. Germline assignment: CDR1 KGHSH and CDR2 LQKENI. The CDR3 sequence: CASSPSDRDSSYGYTF. CDR3 coding DNA: TGTGCCAGCTCACCGTCAGACCGGGACAGCTCCTATGGCTACACCTTC.